The T cell receptor beta chain described here comes from a study of technical replicates of blood from a handful of donors. Produced via immunoSEQ multiplex PCR; TCRdb's table is partial and in-frame only. Of about 6,900 clones listed, roughly 95% are singletons. CDR3 length equals 14 residues. Per germline, CDR1 LNHDA and CDR2 SQIVND (reference sequence). The germline V and J ends were trimmed by 0 bases and 6 bases, with 9 bases remaining between them. The sequencing sample was made of PBMCs. The TCR sequence derives from a human donor in good health. The chain is built from TRBV19 and TRBJ1-5; no reliable D call. In DNA, the CDR3 is TGTGCCAGTAGTATAGATGGTGTCGGTCAGCCCCAGCATTTT. Amino acid sequence: CASSIDGVGQPQHF.